A selection of T cell receptor beta chains follows, all from one sample in a study of blood T cell repertoires in COVID-19. Some clones are missing from TCRdb's copy, which holds only in-frame ones; the method was immunoSEQ multiplex PCR. The data show 150,000 to 200,000 clones, with about 85% seen just once and approximately 1.1% held by the top ten. The sequenced sample consisted of peripheral blood. These receptor sequences come from a man aged 55 to 70 who had recovered from COVID-19. Both conserved end residues are part of each CDR3. Clone size, where shown, is once, few, many, or a class for clones that have expanded.

clone_size j_call v_call cdr3_aa
. TRBJ1-5 TRBV6-5 CASRGHHLEPQHF
. TRBJ1-1 TRBV10-3 CAIRSTGENTEAFF
. TRBJ2-1 TRBV6-4 CASSDDGRGLPCSYNEQFF
few TRBJ2-7 TRBV15 CATSRERVNVDEQYF
. TRBJ2-1 TRBV2 CASRLAGANYNEQFF
. TRBJ1-6 TRBV5-4 CASSPKQGTNSPLHF
. TRBJ1-4 TRBV14 CASSQDRGGIYEKLFF
few TRBJ2-5 TRBV7-7 CASSLERSGRETQYF
. TRBJ1-1 TRBV19 CASAYREPVGNTEAFF
few TRBJ2-5 TRBV7-8 CASSYLAGGKTQYF
. TRBJ1-2 TRBV2 CASSQDRMGANYGYTF
. TRBJ1-5 TRBV27 CASRYRGGGENQPQHF
. TRBJ1-6 TRBV5-1 CASSLGDRGVLHNSPLHF
. TRBJ1-4 TRBV14 CASSLLSLTNEKLFF
few TRBJ2-3 TRBV11-2 CASRSGGTSTDTQYF
. TRBJ2-1 TRBV6-5 CASSKRGGYNEQFF
. TRBJ1-2 TRBV11-2 CASSSASDGVYYGYTF
. TRBJ1-1 TRBV19 CASSPVKGASKNTEAFF
. TRBJ1-1 TRBV6-2/TRBV6-3 CASSSGTGVYGSGMNTEAFF
. TRBJ1-1 TRBV5-6 CASSLLRGPEAFF
. TRBJ1-4 TRBV19 CASSSLEEVEKLFF
. TRBJ1-3 TRBV30 CAWSLTRQGTGNTIYF
. TRBJ1-2 TRBV7-3 CASRFTGIYGYTF
. TRBJ1-2 TRBV6-5 CASSRGGGNYGYTF
few TRBJ1-2 TRBV19 CASSIENTGGGYTF
. TRBJ1-5 TRBV19 CASSTSGTVNQPQHF
. TRBJ1-3 TRBV12-3/TRBV12-4 CASKQIAGNTIYF
. TRBJ1-5 TRBV6-4 CARIDRRGSNQPQHF
. TRBJ2-7 TRBV18 CASSPPGQPYEQYF
once TRBJ2-3 TRBV5-1 CASSLATSDTQYF
. TRBJ1-2 TRBV7-9 CASSSGRAQGDYGYTF
. TRBJ2-7 TRBV18 CASSSGASSSEQYF
. TRBJ2-7 TRBV10-2 CASSSLAGGHEQYF
. TRBJ2-7 TRBV21-1 CASGCRFAHEQYF
. TRBJ1-2 TRBV18 CASSPTPGTRNYGYTF
. TRBJ1-5 TRBV6-2/TRBV6-3 CASSDRTGASNQPQHF
. TRBJ1-1 TRBV5-6 CASSRGSGTGDRAEAFF
. TRBJ2-7 TRBV7-2 CASSPRGHLGEQYF
. TRBJ2-7 TRBV27 CASSPVLAGGIYEQYF
. TRBJ1-2 TRBV6-5 CASTYDTNYGYTF
few TRBJ1-2 TRBV6-5 CASRVLQGAKGYTF
. TRBJ2-2 TRBV18 CASTRDRDTGELFF
. TRBJ2-1 TRBV7-6 CASSLVLAGGLNEQFF
. TRBJ2-3 TRBV7-7 CASSPGGGTDTQYF
. TRBJ2-7 TRBV5-6 CASSPGGRGLVEQYF
few TRBJ2-1 TRBV19 CASSLTGLAGDNEQFF
. TRBJ2-5 TRBV6-1 CASSEVPPAGETQYF
. TRBJ1-2 TRBV27 CASSWDRGIHGYTF
. TRBJ1-1 TRBV7-8 CASSSRQGGTEAFF
. TRBJ1-5 TRBV18 CASSPPGGAHSRPQHF
. TRBJ1-1 TRBV18 CASSPGGNTEAFF
. TRBJ1-1 TRBV7-3 CASSFGQGNTEAFF